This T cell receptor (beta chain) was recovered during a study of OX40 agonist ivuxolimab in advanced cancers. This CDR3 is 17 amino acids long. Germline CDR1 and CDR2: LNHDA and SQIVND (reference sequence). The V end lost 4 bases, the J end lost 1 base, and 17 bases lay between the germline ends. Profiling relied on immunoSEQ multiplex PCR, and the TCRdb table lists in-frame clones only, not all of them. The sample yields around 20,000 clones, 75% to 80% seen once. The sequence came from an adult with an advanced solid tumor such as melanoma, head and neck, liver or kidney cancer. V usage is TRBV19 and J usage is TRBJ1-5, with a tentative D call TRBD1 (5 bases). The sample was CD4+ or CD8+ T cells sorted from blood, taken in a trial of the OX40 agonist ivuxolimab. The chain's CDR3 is CASSKFGRGRSNQPQHF. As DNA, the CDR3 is TGTGCCAGTAGTAAATTCGGACGGGGACGGAGCAATCAGCCCCAGCATTTT.